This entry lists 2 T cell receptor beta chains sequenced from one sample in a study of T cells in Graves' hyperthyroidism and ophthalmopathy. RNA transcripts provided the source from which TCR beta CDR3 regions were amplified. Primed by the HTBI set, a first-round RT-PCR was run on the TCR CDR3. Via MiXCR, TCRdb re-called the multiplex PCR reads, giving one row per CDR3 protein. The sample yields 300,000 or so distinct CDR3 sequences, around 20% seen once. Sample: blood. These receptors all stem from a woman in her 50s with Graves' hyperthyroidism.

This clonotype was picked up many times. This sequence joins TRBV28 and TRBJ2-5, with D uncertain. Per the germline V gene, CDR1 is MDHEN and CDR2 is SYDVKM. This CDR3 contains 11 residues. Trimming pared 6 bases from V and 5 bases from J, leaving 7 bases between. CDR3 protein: CASSGWETQYF. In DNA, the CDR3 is TGTGCCAGCAGCGGATGGGAGACCCAGTACTTC.

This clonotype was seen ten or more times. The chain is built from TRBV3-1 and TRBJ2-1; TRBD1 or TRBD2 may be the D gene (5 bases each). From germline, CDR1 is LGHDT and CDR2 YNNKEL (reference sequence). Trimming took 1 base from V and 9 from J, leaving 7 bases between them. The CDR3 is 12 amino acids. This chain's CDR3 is CASSQVGTEQFF. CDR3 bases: TGTGCCAGCAGCCAAGTAGGGACTGAGCAGTTCTTC.